The 24 T cell receptor beta chains below were found in one sample sequenced in a study of blood T cell repertoires in COVID-19. TCRdb's copy holds only in-frame clones and misses some; the assay was immunoSEQ multiplex PCR. Among 310,000 or so clones listed, approximately 93% were seen once. Source material: peripheral blood. All receptors come from a woman aged 25-40 years with COVID-19, enrolled during active disease.

The chain is built from TRBV18 and TRBJ1-3; weak D call: TRBD1 (6 bases). The CDR3 extends over 17 amino acids. V was cut by 2 bases and J by 2 bases, with 16 bases left in between. CDR1 KGHSH and CDR2 LQKENI come from the germline V gene. The CDR3 DNA follows: TGTGCCAGCTCACCAGTATCTCAGGGGAAAACTGGAAACACCATATATTTT. This sequence encodes CASSPVSQGKTGNTIYF.

The chain recombines TRBV6-5 with TRBJ1-5; TRBD1 might be the D (5 bases). Germline V gives CDR1 MNHEY, CDR2 SVGAGI. This CDR3 has 14 amino acids. Trimming removed 6 bases from V and 5 bases from J, with 14 bases in between. The CDR3 DNA reads TGTGCCAGCAGCGCTGACAGTGGGCATCAGCCCCAGCATTTT. Translated, it gives CASSADSGHQPQHF.

The chain recombines TRBV5-1 with TRBJ1-4; 7 bases are a match to TRBD1. Per the germline V gene, CDR1 is SGHRS and CDR2 is YFSETQ. V lost 3 bases, J lost 3 bases, and 2 bases stayed unmatched. The CDR3 is 14 amino acids. The CDR3 region has the DNA TGCGCCAGCAGCTCCGGGACAGCTAATGAAAAACTGTTTTTT. Its protein is CASSSGTANEKLFF. Full variable domain (outside the CDR3, taken from reference TRBV5-1 and TRBJ1-4): KAGVTQTPRYLIKTRGQQVTLSCSPISGHRSVSWYQQTPGQGLQFLFEYFSETQRNKGNFPGRFSGRQFSNSRSEMNVSTLELGDSALYLCASSSGTANEKLFFGSGTQLSVL.

The CDR3 region is CASARGLTYEQYF. DNA of the CDR3: TGTGCCAGCGCTCGGGGTCTGACCTACGAGCAGTACTTC. The chain couples TRBV6-5 to TRBJ2-7; maybe TRBD2 (5 bases). This CDR3 comprises 13 residues. V was trimmed by 8 bases and J by 2 bases, leaving 13 bases between them. Per germline, CDR1 MNHEY and CDR2 SVGAGI.

The chain links TRBV20-1 to TRBJ1-5, with 10 bases identical to TRBD1. Germline CDR1 reads DFQATT; CDR2 reads SNEGSKA (reference sequence). This CDR3 region has 13 residues. Unmatched junction bases numbered 4, after V lost 6 bases and J lost 5 bases. The DNA of the CDR3 is TGCAGTGCAAGTGGGACAGGGGATCAGCCCCAGCATTTT. Residues: CSASGTGDQPQHF.

The chain carries TRBV10-2 and TRBJ1-6; D remains unclear. The CDR3 contains 15 residues. V was shortened by 6 bases and J by 0 bases, with 9 bases between the two germline ends. Germline assignment: CDR1 WSHSY and CDR2 SAAADI. CDR3 in amino acids: CASREASSYNSPLHF. CDR3 nucleotides: TGCGCCAGCAGGGAGGCGAGCTCCTATAATTCACCCCTCCACTTT.

This chain joins TRBV28 and TRBJ1-3; no definite D call. CDR3 length equals 16 residues. V was pared by 4 bases and J by 0 bases, with 13 bases between. Germline CDR1 reads MDHEN; CDR2 reads SYDVKM. CDR3 sequence: CASSSPGGTSGNTIYF. The CDR3 nucleotides are TGTGCCAGCAGTTCCCCTGGAGGCACCTCTGGAAACACCATATATTTT.

V usage is TRBV28 and J usage is TRBJ1-2, with a possible D match to TRBD1 (5 bases). The CDR3 is made up of 16 amino acids. V was pared by 3 bases and J by 4 bases, with 18 bases between. CDR1 MDHEN and CDR2 SYDVKM come from the germline V gene. The CDR3, as DNA: TGTGCCAGCAGTTTGGGGGGTGGAAGTTGGGGCTATGGCTACACCTTC. Translated: CASSLGGGSWGYGYTF.

The chain couples TRBV4-2 to TRBJ2-2; 7 nucleotides line up with TRBD2. CDR1 is LGHNA and CDR2 is YNFKEQ in the germline V gene. Losses at the gene ends were 1 base for V and 0 bases for J; bases not matched to a gene: 5. This CDR3 region has 17 residues. The CDR3 is CASSQASGLANTGELFF. The DNA of the CDR3 is TGTGCCAGCAGCCAAGCTAGCGGCCTGGCGAACACCGGGGAGCTGTTTTTT.

As to this clone: Other DNA sequences in the same sample also yield this CDR3. The chain uses TRBV9 and TRBJ1-5, with D perhaps TRBD1 (5 bases). Between the trimmed V and J ends, which lost 0 bases and 0 bases, there was a span of 7 bases. The CDR3 has 15 amino acids. Germline V gives CDR1 SGDLS, CDR2 YYNGEE. The CDR3: CASSVGQGSNQPQHF. CDR3 sequence (DNA): TGTGCCAGCAGCGTAGGTCAGGGTAGCAATCAGCCCCAGCATTTT. The whole variable domain, remainder taken from reference TRBV9 and TRBJ1-5, is DSGVTQTPKHLITATGQRVTLRCSPRSGDLSVYWYQQSLDQGLQFLIQYYNGEERAKGNILERFSAQQFPDLHSELNLSSLELGDSALYFCASSVGQGSNQPQHFGDGTRLSIL.

This CDR3 reads CASSQGLTSGTSTDTQYF. The CDR3 bases are TGTGCCAGCAGCCAAGGCTTAACTAGCGGAACTAGCACAGATACGCAGTATTTT. This rearrangement joins TRBV3-1 (or the pseudogene TRBV3-2) to TRBJ2-3; TRBD2 matches 8 bases. The CDR3 consists of 18 residues. V trimming: 1 base; J trimming: 0 bases; junction bases outside the gene matches: 9. Per the germline V gene, CDR1 is LGHDT and CDR2 is YNNKEL (reference sequence).

This chain uses TRBV12-5 with TRBJ2-7, with D possibly matching TRBD1 (6 bases). Germline-derived CDR1 and CDR2 are LGHNT and FRNRAP. The germline V and J ends were trimmed by 1 base and 3 bases, with 13 bases remaining between them. This CDR3 region has 15 residues. The CDR3 spells CASGLEGQRVYEQYF. In DNA, the CDR3 is TGTGCTAGTGGTTTGGAAGGACAGCGAGTCTACGAGCAGTACTTC. Together with reference TRBV12-5 and TRBJ2-7, the CDR3 gives the full variable domain: DARVTQTPRHKVTEMGQEVTMRCQPILGHNTVFWYRQTMMQGLELLAYFRNRAPLDDSGMPKDRFSAEMPDATLATLKIQPSEPRDSAVYFCASGLEGQRVYEQYFGPGTRLTVT.

The chain joins TRBV28 to TRBJ2-6; D is unclear. V dropped 6 bases and J dropped 4 bases, with 10 bases sitting between them. The CDR3 is made up of 14 amino acids. Germline V lookup: CDR1 MDHEN, CDR2 SYDVKM. CDR3 sequence: CASRIPQGANVLTF. The CDR3 DNA reads as TGTGCCAGCAGGATCCCTCAGGGGGCCAACGTCCTGACTTTC.

The rearrangement uses TRBV30 and TRBJ2-2; TRBD2 aligns across 13 bases. CDR1 GTSNPN and CDR2 SVGIG come from the germline V gene (reference sequence). The CDR3 runs to 15 residues. V was clipped by 4 bases and J by 6 bases; unmatched bases: 5. Written as DNA, the CDR3 is TGTGCCTGGACCGGACTAGCGGGAGACGCCGGGGAGCTGTTTTTT. Its translation: CAWTGLAGDAGELFF. The full variable domain, rest sourced from reference TRBV30 and TRBJ2-2, is SQTIHQWPATLVQPVGSPLSLECTVEGTSNPNLYWYRQAAGRGLQLLFYSVGIGQISSEVPQNLSASRPQDRQFILSSKKLLLSDSGFYLCAWTGLAGDAGELFFGEGSRLTVL.

The chain has TRBV5-1 and TRBJ1-4, with 7 bases matching TRBD1. The germline CDR1 and CDR2 sequences are SGHRS and YFSETQ. This CDR3 has 15 amino acids. V shed 0 bases and J 7 bases; nucleotides not matched to a gene: 6. The CDR3 bases are TGCGCCAGCAGCTTGGGACAGGGCAAGGGTGAAAAACTGTTTTTT. Residues: CASSLGQGKGEKLFF.

In nucleotides, the CDR3 is TGCGCCAGCAGTCTTGATCCCCAAGAGGGCGGAGGCAATGAGCAGTTCTTC. Translating gives CASSLDPQEGGGNEQFF. The chain uses TRBV4-1 and TRBJ2-1; D may be TRBD2 (5 bases). The germline CDR1 and CDR2 sequences are MGHRA and YSYEKL. The CDR3 sequence is 17 residues long. V lost 6 bases, J lost 6 bases, and 24 bases lay in between.

This clone came up once. The V and J genes are TRBV6-5 and TRBJ1-1, with D possibly TRBD1 on 5 matching bases. The CDR3 contains 15 residues. Germline-derived CDR1 and CDR2 are MNHEY and SVGAGI. V was cut by 2 bases and J by 0 bases, with 10 bases left in between. In DNA, the CDR3 is TGTGCCAGCAGTTACAGGGGCAGTATGAACACTGAAGCTTTCTTT. As protein: CASSYRGSMNTEAFF.

The rearrangement joins TRBV6-5 to TRBJ2-2, with D tentatively TRBD1 (7 bases). With 5 bases removed from V and 4 bases from J, the gap between germline ends came to 11 bases. Germline assignment: CDR1 MNHEY and CDR2 SVGAGI. CDR3 length equals 14 residues. For the CDR3, the DNA is TGTGCCAGCAGTACCCAGGGGGGCACCGGGGAGCTGTTTTTT. Its translation is CASSTQGGTGELFF.

The gene calls are TRBV10-2 and TRBJ1-6; 8 bases match TRBD1. Germline V gives CDR1 WSHSY, CDR2 SAAADI. Trimming removed 3 bases from V and 10 bases from J; junction bases left unmatched: 8. The CDR3 contains 15 residues. CDR3 protein: CASSDPDREGSPLHF. The CDR3 nucleotides read TGCGCCAGCAGTGATCCGGACAGGGAAGGCTCACCCCTCCACTTT.

J is TRBJ1-5 and V is TRBV28; D call uncertain. V lost 7 bases to trimming and J lost 2 bases, with 9 bases between them. Germline-derived CDR1 and CDR2 are MDHEN and SYDVKM. The CDR3 is made up of 13 amino acids. CDR3 in DNA: TGTGCCAGCAAATTCCAGGGCAATCAGCCCCAGCATTTT. Its protein product is CASKFQGNQPQHF.

The V gene is TRBV4-2, the J gene TRBJ2-7; D is possibly TRBD1 (6 bases). This CDR3 has 17 amino acids. V gave up 4 bases and J gave up 9 bases, with 28 bases separating them. Germline V gene data show CDR1 as LGHNA and CDR2 as YNFKEQ. CDR3 amino acids: CASSPIPNGTSLGWQYF. DNA for the CDR3: TGTGCCAGCAGCCCAATACCCAACGGGACATCGCTGGGATGGCAGTACTTC.

The V gene is TRBV24-1, the J gene TRBJ2-1, with 11 positions matching TRBD2. There are 16 residues in the CDR3. Germline CDR1 KGHDR, CDR2 SFDVKD. The ends lost 3 bases at V and 7 bases at J; junction bases unmatched: 7. CDR3 protein: CATSDTGTSGVNEQFF. The CDR3 DNA follows: TGTGCCACCAGTGATACAGGGACTAGCGGTGTGAATGAGCAGTTCTTC.

The rearrangement joins TRBV28 to TRBJ2-7; D may be TRBD1 (6 bases). Between the trimmed V and J ends, which lost 3 bases and 4 bases, there was a span of 13 bases. The V gene's germline CDR1 is MDHEN and CDR2 SYDVKM. CDR3 length equals 14 residues. This CDR3 reads CASSLRGHTYEQYF. CDR3 coding DNA: TGTGCCAGCAGTTTGAGGGGACATACGTACGAGCAGTACTTC.

V gene TRBV2 combines with J gene TRBJ2-3, with 9 positions matching TRBD1. Germline CDR1 and CDR2: SNHLY and FYNNEI. Trimming cost V 9 bases and J 3 bases; bases outside gene matches: 7. This CDR3 region has 14 residues. CDR3 protein: CASGWDRVTDTQYF. CDR3 coding DNA: TGTGCCAGTGGGTGGGACAGGGTGACAGATACGCAGTATTTT.